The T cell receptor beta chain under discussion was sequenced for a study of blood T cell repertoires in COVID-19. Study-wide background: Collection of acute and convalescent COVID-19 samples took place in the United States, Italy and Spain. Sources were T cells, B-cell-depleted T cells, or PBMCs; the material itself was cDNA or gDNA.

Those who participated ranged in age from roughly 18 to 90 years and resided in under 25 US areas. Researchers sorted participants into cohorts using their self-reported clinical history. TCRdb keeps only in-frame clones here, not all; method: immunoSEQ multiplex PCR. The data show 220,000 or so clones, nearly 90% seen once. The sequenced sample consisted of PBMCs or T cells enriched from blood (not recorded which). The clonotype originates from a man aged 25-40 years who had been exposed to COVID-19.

The CDR3 is CASSQDPGTVTTGELFF. Here the CDR3 DNA reads TGCGCCAGCAGCCAAGATCCAGGGACAGTCACCACCGGGGAGCTGTTTTTT. This sequence joins TRBV4-1 and TRBJ2-2; 7 nucleotides align to TRBD1. Germline loops: CDR1 MGHRA, CDR2 YSYEKL. Trimming took 0 bases from V and 4 from J; bases not matched to a gene: 8. This CDR3 region has 17 residues.